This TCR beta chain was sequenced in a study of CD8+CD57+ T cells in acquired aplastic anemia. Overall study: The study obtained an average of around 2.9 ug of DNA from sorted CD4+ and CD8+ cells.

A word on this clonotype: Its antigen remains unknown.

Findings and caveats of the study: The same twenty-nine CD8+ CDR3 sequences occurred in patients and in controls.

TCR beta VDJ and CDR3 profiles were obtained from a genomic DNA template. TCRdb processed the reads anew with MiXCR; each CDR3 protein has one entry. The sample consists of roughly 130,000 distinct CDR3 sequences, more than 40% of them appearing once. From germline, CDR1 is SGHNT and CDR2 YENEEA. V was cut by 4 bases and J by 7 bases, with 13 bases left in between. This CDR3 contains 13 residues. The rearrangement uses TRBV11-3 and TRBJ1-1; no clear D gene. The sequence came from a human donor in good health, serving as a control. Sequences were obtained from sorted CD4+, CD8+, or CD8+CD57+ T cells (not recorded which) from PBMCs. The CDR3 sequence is CASSSDVDGEAFF. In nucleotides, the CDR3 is TGTGCCAGCAGCTCGGACGTAGACGGTGAAGCTTTCTTT.